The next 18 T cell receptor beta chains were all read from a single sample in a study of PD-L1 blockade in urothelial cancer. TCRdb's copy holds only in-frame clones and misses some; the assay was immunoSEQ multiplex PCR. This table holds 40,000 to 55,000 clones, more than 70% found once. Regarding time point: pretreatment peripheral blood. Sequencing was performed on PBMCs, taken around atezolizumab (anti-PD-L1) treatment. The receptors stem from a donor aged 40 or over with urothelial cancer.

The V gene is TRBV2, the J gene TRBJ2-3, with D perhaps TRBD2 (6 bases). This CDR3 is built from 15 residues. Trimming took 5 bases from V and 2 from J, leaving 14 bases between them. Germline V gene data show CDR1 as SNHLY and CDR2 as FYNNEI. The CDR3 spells CASSPRGSFTDTQYF. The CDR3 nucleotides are TGTGCCAGCAGTCCCCGGGGGAGTTTCACAGATACGCAGTATTTT.

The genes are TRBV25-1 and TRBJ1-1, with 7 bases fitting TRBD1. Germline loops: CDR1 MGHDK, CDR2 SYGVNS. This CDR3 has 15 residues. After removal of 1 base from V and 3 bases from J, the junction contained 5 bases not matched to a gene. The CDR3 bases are TGTGCCAGCAGTGAATTTGACAGGGAGGACACTGAAGCTTTCTTT. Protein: CASSEFDREDTEAFF.

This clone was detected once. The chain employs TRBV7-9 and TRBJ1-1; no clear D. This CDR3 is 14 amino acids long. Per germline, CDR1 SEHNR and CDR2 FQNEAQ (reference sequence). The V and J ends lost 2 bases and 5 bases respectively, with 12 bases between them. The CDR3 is CASSLPPGGTEAFF. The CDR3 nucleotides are TGTGCCAGCAGCTTACCCCCGGGCGGGACTGAAGCTTTCTTT.

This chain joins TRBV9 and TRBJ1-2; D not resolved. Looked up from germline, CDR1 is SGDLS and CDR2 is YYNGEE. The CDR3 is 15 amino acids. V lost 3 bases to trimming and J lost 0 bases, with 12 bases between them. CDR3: CASSAHTAANYGYTF. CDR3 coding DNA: TGTGCCAGCAGCGCCCACACCGCTGCTAACTATGGCTACACCTTC.

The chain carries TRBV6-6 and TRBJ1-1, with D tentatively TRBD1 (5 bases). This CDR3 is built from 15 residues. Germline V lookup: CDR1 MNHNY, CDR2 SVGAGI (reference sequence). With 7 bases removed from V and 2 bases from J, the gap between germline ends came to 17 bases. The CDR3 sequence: CASTPGGRDNTEAFF. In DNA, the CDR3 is TGTGCCAGCACCCCGGGGGGTAGGGACAACACTGAAGCTTTCTTT.

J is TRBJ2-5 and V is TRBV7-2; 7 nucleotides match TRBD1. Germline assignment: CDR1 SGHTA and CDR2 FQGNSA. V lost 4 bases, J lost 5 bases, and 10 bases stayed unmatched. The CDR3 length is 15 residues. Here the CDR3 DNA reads TGTGCCAGCAGCTCGACGGGACAGCCCGGGGAGACCCAGTACTTC. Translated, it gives CASSSTGQPGETQYF.

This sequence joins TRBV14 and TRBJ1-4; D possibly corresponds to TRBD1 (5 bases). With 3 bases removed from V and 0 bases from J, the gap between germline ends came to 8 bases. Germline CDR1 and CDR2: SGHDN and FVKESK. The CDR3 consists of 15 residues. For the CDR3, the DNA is TGTGCCAGCAGCCACGGACACGCAACTAATGAAAAACTGTTTTTT. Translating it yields CASSHGHATNEKLFF.

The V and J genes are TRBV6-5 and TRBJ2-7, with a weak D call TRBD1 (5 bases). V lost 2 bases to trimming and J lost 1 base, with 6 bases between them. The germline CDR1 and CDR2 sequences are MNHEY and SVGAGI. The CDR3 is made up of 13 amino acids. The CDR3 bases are TGTGCCAGCAGTTACGGGGCGTCCTACGAGCAGTACTTC. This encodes CASSYGASYEQYF.

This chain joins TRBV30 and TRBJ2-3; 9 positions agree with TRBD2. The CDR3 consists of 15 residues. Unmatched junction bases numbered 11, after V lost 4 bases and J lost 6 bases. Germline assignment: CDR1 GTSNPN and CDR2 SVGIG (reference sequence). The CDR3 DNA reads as TGTGCCTGGATCCAAGGGGCGGGAGGGCTGGATACGCAGTATTTT. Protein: CAWIQGAGGLDTQYF.

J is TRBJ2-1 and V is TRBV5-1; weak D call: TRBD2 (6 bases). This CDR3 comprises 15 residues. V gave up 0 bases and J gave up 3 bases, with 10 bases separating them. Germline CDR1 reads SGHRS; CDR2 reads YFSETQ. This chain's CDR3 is CASSLEVGGYNEQFF. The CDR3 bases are TGCGCCAGCAGCTTGGAGGTGGGAGGCTACAATGAGCAGTTCTTC.

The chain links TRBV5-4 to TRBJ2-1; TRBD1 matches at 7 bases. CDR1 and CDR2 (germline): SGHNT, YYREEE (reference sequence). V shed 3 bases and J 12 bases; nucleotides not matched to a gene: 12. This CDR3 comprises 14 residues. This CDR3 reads CASSWGQNNDGQFF. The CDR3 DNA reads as TGTGCCAGCAGCTGGGGACAGAACAATGACGGGCAGTTCTTC.

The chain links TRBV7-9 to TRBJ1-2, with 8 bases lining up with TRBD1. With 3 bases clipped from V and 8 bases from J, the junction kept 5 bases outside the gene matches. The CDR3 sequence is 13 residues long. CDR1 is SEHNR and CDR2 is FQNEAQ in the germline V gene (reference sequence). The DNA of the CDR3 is TGTGCCAGCAGCTTTCAGGGGGCGCCCGGCTACACCTTC. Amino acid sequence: CASSFQGAPGYTF.

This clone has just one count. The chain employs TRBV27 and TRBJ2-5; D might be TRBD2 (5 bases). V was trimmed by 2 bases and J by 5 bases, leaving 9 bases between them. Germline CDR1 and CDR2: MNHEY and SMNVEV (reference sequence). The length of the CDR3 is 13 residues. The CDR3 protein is CASSLRTRETQYF. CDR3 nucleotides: TGTGCCAGCAGTTTACGGACTCGGGAGACCCAGTACTTC.

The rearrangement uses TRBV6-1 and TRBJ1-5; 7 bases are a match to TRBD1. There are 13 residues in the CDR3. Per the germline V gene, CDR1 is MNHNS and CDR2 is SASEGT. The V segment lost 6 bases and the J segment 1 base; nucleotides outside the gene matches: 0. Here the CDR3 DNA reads TGTGCCAGCAGGGACAGGAGCAATCAGCCCCAGCATTTT. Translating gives CASRDRSNQPQHF.

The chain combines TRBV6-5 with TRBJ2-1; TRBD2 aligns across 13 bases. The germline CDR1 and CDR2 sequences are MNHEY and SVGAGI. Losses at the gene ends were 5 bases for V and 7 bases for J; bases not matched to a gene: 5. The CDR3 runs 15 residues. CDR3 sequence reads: CASSGGLAGINEQFF. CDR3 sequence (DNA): TGTGCCAGCAGTGGGGGACTAGCGGGAATTAATGAGCAGTTCTTC.

The DNA for the CDR3 is TGCAGCGTGGAGCTGGGGGCTCCCTACGAGCAGTACTTC. This translates into CSVELGAPYEQYF. The genes are TRBV29-1 and TRBJ2-7, with a possible D match to TRBD1 (6 bases). The CDR3 has 13 residues. Germline CDR1 and CDR2: SQVTM and ANQGSEA. Trimming pared 6 bases from V and 2 bases from J, leaving 14 bases between.

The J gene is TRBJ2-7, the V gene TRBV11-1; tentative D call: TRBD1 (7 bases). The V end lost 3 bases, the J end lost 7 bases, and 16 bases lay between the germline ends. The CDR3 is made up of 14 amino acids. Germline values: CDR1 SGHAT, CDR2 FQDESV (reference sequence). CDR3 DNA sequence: TGTGCCAGCAGCTTCCGGGCGTCAGGGGGGGAGCAGTACTTC. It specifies CASSFRASGGEQYF.

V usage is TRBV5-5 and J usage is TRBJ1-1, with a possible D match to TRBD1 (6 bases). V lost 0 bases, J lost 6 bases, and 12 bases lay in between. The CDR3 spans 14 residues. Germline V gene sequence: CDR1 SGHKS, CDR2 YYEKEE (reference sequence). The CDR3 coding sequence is TGTGCCAGCAGCTTGGGGGGGGGCGGCGCTGAAGCTTTCTTT. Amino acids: CASSLGGGGAEAFF. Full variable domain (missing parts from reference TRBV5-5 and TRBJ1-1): DAGVTQSPTHLIKTRGQQVTLRCSPISGHKSVSWYQQVLGQGPQFIFQYYEKEERGRGNFPDRFSARQFPNYSSELNVNALLLGDSALYLCASSLGGGGAEAFFGQGTRLTVV.